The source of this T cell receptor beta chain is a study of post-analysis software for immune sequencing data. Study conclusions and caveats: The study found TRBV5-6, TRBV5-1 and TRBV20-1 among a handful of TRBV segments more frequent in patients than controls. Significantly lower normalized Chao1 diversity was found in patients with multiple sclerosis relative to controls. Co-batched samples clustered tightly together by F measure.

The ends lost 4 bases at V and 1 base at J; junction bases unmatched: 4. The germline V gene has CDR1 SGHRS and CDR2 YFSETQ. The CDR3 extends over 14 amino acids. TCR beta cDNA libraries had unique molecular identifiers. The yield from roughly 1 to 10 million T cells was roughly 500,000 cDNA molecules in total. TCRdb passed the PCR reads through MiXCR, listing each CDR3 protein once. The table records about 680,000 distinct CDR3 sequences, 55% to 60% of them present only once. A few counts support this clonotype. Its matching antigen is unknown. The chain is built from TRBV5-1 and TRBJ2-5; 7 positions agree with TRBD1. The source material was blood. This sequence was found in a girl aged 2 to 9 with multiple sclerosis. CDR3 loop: CASSRGQVQETQYF. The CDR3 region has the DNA TGCGCCAGCAGCCGAGGACAGGTCCAAGAGACCCAGTACTTC.